This TCR beta chain was profiled in a study of blood T cell repertoires in COVID-19. Study details: Samples came from the United States, Italy and Spain, spanning acute and convalescent COVID-19. PBMCs, B-cell-depleted T cells, or T cells provided the cDNA or gDNA that made up the material.

This clone was counted once. Original handling: Using reference gene primer amplification, nucleated cell counts were estimated. Using immunoSEQ multiplex PCR, the repertoire was profiled, and TCRdb retains in-frame clones only, with some absent. That table furnishes V, J and clone size, whereas the DNA furnished D and trimming. The sample has 120,000 to 150,000 clones, 65% to 85% seen once. The clonotype was recovered from a human donor in a cohort sampled during active COVID-19. The sequenced sample was peripheral blood.

CDR3 protein: CASSIEPTGAGELFF. The DNA of the CDR3 is TGTGCCAGTAGTATAGAACCCACAGGGGCCGGGGAGCTGTTTTTT. J is TRBJ2-2 and V is TRBV19; TRBD1 agrees at 7 bases. After removal of 0 bases from V and 6 bases from J, the junction contained 4 bases not matched to a gene. This CDR3 spans 15 amino acids. Germline V gives CDR1 LNHDA, CDR2 SQIVND (reference sequence).